This T cell receptor (beta chain) was recovered during a study of T cells in tuberculosis. Study-level findings and limits: Active tuberculosis alpha repertoires lay closer to GMM-specific TCRs than controls'. GEM motif frequencies gave about 70% accuracy; the GMM repertoire gave roughly 86%.

This CDR3 region has 14 residues. Germline V gene lookup returns CDR1 MNHEY and CDR2 SVGAGI. The junction had 6 bases not matched to a gene; V was cut back by 4 bases and J by 5 bases. Tuberculin skin test and IGRA determined adolescents' latent tuberculosis status at entry. Profiling relied on immunoSEQ multiplex PCR, and the TCRdb table lists in-frame clones only, not all of them. The sample carries 25,000 to 35,000 clones, roughly 95% recorded once. With regard to this clone: Its antigen is not known.

V is TRBV6-5 and J is TRBJ1-2, with TRBD1 matching over 8 bases. The sequence was collected from a donor aged 10-29 years with latent tuberculosis or without tuberculosis infection. Sequenced: PBMCs. DNA for the CDR3: TGTGCCAGCAGTTCGGCAGGGGGCAAGTATGGCTACACCTTC. This encodes CASSSAGGKYGYTF.